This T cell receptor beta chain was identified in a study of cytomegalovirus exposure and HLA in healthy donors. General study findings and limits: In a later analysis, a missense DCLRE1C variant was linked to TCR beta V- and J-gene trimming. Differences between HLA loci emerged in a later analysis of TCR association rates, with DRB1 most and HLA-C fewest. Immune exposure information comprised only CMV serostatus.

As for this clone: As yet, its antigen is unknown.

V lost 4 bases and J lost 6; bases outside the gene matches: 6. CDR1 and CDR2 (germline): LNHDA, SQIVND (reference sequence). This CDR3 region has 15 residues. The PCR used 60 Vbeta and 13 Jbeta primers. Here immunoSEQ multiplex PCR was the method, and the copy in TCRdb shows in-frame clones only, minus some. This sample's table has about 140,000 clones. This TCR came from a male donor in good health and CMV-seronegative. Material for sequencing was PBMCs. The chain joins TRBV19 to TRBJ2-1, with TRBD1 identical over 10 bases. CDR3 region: CASSTRQGARNEQFF. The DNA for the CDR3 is TGTGCCAGTAGTACTCGACAGGGGGCTCGCAATGAGCAGTTCTTC. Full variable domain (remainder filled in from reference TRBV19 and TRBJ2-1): DGGITQSPKYLFRKEGQNVTLSCEQNLNHDAMYWYRQDPGQGLRLIYYSQIVNDFQKGDIAEGYSVSREKKESFPLTVTSAQKNPTAFYLCASSTRQGARNEQFFGPGTRLTVL.